This paragraph reports one T cell receptor (beta chain). What it recognizes is unknown. Germline CDR1 LNHDA, CDR2 SQIVND (reference sequence). J lost 2 bases, V lost 3 bases, and 5 bases had no gene match. This CDR3 spans 15 amino acids. TCR libraries were built from approximately 490 ng of total RNA by linear amplification. In TCRdb, the reads were re-called with MiXCR into one record per CDR3 protein. This sample carries around 180,000 distinct CDR3 sequences, 74% of them seen once, and the ten largest clones take approximately 2.5%. The sample comes from a study of healthy donors' naive CD4 and CD8 T cells. Study in general: Donors, half of them female, were 20-25, 40-50 or 60-70 years old.

Findings of the study overall: CDR3 charge plus V and J genes appeared to account for about an eighth of CD4/CD8 variance. Bulk sequencing left alpha and beta chains unpaired. Negatively charged CDR3s marked CD8+ lineage; positively charged CDR3s marked CD4+ lineage.

The chain uses TRBV19 and TRBJ1-2; TRBD1 aligns across 8 bases. This clonotype was obtained from a pool of human donors in good health; the sample pools cells from several healthy donors. Sequencing was carried out using naive CD4+ and CD8+ T cells sorted from blood, pooled from several donors. CDR3 in DNA: TGTGCCAGTAGTATCCGGGACAGGCCAAACTATGGCTACACCTTC. It specifies CASSIRDRPNYGYTF.